These 24 T cell receptor beta chains were sequenced from one sample in a study of cytomegalovirus exposure and HLA in healthy donors. The PCR was carried out with 60 Vbeta primers and 13 Jbeta primers. Repertoires were generated with immunoSEQ multiplex PCR, while TCRdb's copy carries only in-frame clones and drops some. The table shows some 82,000 clones, with approximately 88% occurring only once. Sequences were obtained from PBMCs. The source is a woman aged 50 to 60 in good health and CMV-seronegative.

The chain joins TRBV28 to TRBJ1-1; 7 bases align to TRBD1. Germline values: CDR1 MDHEN, CDR2 SYDVKM. V lost 5 bases and J lost 4; bases outside the gene matches: 4. The CDR3 contains 13 residues. For the CDR3, the DNA is TGTGCCAGCAGTCTGGGGACAGCCACTGAAGCTTTCTTT. As protein: CASSLGTATEAFF.

The rearrangement joins TRBV5-4 to TRBJ2-1, with 10 bases matching TRBD2. Germline CDR1 reads SGHNT; CDR2 reads YYREEE (reference sequence). The V and J ends lost 2 bases and 6 bases, in that order; junction bases with no gene match: 5. The CDR3 covers 15 residues. The CDR3 region has the DNA TGTGCCAGCAGCTTAGGCACTAGCGGGACCAATGAGCAGTTCTTC. This sequence encodes CASSLGTSGTNEQFF.

The chain employs TRBV28 and TRBJ2-7, with D tentatively TRBD2 (6 bases). The CDR3 loop spans 14 amino acids. The V end was cut by 2 bases, the J end by 6 bases, with 14 bases between. Germline values: CDR1 MDHEN, CDR2 SYDVKM. CDR3 in DNA: TGTGCCAGCAGTTTAAGTGGGGCGGGGCCCGAGCAGTACTTC. Amino acid sequence: CASSLSGAGPEQYF.

This clone was counted a few times. The chain uses TRBV4-1 and TRBJ1-2; 7 nucleotides match TRBD1. Germline lookup yields CDR1 MGHRA and CDR2 YSYEKL. CDR3 length equals 17 residues. Trimming removed 2 bases from V and 4 bases from J; junction bases left unmatched: 13. The CDR3 reads CASSQTQGGRGSYGYTF. For the CDR3, the DNA is TGCGCCAGCAGCCAAACCCAGGGGGGACGGGGATCCTATGGCTACACCTTC.

The chain carries TRBV30 and TRBJ2-6, with D hard to call. This CDR3 has 12 residues. Germline CDR1 reads GTSNPN; CDR2 reads SVGIG (reference sequence). V was pared by 4 bases and J by 2 bases, with 3 bases between. CDR3 coding DNA: TGTGCCTGGACAGCTGGGGCCAACGTCCTGACTTTC. It yields the protein CAWTAGANVLTF.

This clone appeared a few times. The chain combines TRBV6-4 with TRBJ2-1; 8 nucleotides agree with TRBD2. Germline loops: CDR1 MRHNA, CDR2 SNTAGT. This CDR3 region has 16 residues. V shed 0 bases and J 1 base; nucleotides not matched to a gene: 2. CDR3 amino acids: CASSDSASGSYNEQFF. The CDR3 coding sequence is TGTGCCAGCAGTGACTCAGCTAGCGGGTCCTACAATGAGCAGTTCTTC.

This clone was observed a handful of times. J is TRBJ1-2 and V is TRBV9; 11 bases match TRBD1. The CDR3 runs 15 residues. Unmatched junction bases numbered 3, after V lost 4 bases and J lost 1 base. CDR1 is SGDLS and CDR2 is YYNGEE in the germline V gene. CDR3 DNA: TGTGCCAGCAGCACCGGGACAGGGGGTAACTATGGCTACACCTTC. It specifies CASSTGTGGNYGYTF.

The gene calls are TRBV9 and TRBJ2-3; 9 nucleotides match TRBD1. V gave up 3 bases and J gave up 4 bases; unmatched junction bases: 3. The length of the CDR3 is 14 residues. CDR1 SGDLS and CDR2 YYNGEE come from the germline V gene. This CDR3 is CASSAGQGPDTQYF. CDR3 in DNA: TGTGCCAGCAGCGCGGGACAGGGCCCAGATACGCAGTATTTT.

Notes on this clone: Compared with germline, one end of the junction differs, possibly owing to a read error. V gene TRBV5-1 combines with J gene TRBJ2-5; 7 bases agree with TRBD1. The CDR3 consists of 15 residues. In germline, CDR1 is SGHRS, CDR2 YFSETQ. The CDR3 nucleotides read TGCGCCAGCGGCTTCCCGGAAGGGGGCAGGGAGACCCAGTACTTC. Translated, it gives CASGFPEGGRETQYF. The full variable domain, its missing parts supplied by reference TRBV5-1 and TRBJ2-5, is KAGVTQTPRYLIKTRGQQVTLSCSPISGHRSVSWYQQTPGQGLQFLFEYFSETQRNKGNFPGRFSGRQFSNSRSEMNVSTLELGDSALYLCASGFPEGGRETQYFGPGTRLLVL.

The chain combines TRBV2 with TRBJ1-2, with 10 bases that match TRBD1. The germline V gene encodes CDR1 SNHLY and CDR2 FYNNEI. Unmatched junction bases numbered 2, after V lost 4 bases and J lost 3 bases. The CDR3 has 14 amino acids. The chain's CDR3 is CASSGGTGDYGYTF. In nucleotides, the CDR3 is TGTGCCAGCAGTGGAGGGACAGGGGACTATGGCTACACCTTC. The full variable domain, rest sourced from reference TRBV2 and TRBJ1-2, is EPEVTQTPSHQVTQMGQEVILRCVPISNHLYFYWYRQILGQKVEFLVSFYNNEISEKSEIFDDQFSVERPDGSNFTLKIRSTKLEDSAMYFCASSGGTGDYGYTFGSGTRLTVV.

This chain joins TRBV7-3 and TRBJ2-2; 8 nucleotides agree with TRBD1. This CDR3 is 16 amino acids long. Germline values: CDR1 SGHTA, CDR2 FQGTGA. The ends lost 5 bases at V and 3 bases at J; junction bases unmatched: 8. CDR3 loop: CASSALGQGYTGELFF. The CDR3 coding sequence is TGTGCCAGCAGCGCACTAGGACAGGGTTACACCGGGGAGCTGTTTTTT.

This rearrangement joins TRBV7-2 to TRBJ2-3, with TRBD1 matching 7 bases. The CDR3 consists of 15 residues. V lost 5 bases, J lost 0 bases, and 5 bases stayed unmatched. Germline V gene data show CDR1 as SGHTA and CDR2 as FQGNSA. The CDR3 reads CASSPGDSSTDTQYF. For the CDR3, the DNA is TGTGCCAGCAGCCCAGGGGACAGTAGCACAGATACGCAGTATTTT.

J is TRBJ1-2 and V is TRBV6-6; a possible D gene is TRBD1 (5 bases). Trimming removed 7 bases from V and 10 bases from J, with 19 bases in between. The CDR3 is 13 residues long. Germline V gene lookup returns CDR1 MNHNY and CDR2 SVGAGI (reference sequence). The CDR3: CASTLPDSSDYTF. DNA for the CDR3: TGTGCCAGCACCTTACCAGACAGTTCAGACTACACCTTC.

This clone was seen more than once but under ten times. V and J are TRBV5-1 and TRBJ1-4; 9 nucleotides line up with TRBD1. The CDR3 loop spans 19 amino acids. The V and J ends lost 0 bases and 5 bases, in that order; junction bases with no gene match: 14. Per the germline V gene, CDR1 is SGHRS and CDR2 is YFSETQ. DNA for the CDR3: TGCGCCAGCAGCTTGGGGCGGGGGACAGGGAATGTCGCGAATGAAAAACTGTTTTTT. Translated: CASSLGRGTGNVANEKLFF.

The V call is TRBV6-1, the J call TRBJ2-2; D perhaps matches TRBD1 (5 bases). Germline values: CDR1 MNHNS, CDR2 SASEGT. Trimming took 4 bases from V and 0 from J, leaving 12 bases between them. The CDR3 has 16 amino acids. CDR3 residues: CASSVGQFANTGELFF. As DNA, the CDR3 is TGTGCCAGCAGTGTGGGGCAGTTCGCGAACACCGGGGAGCTGTTTTTT.

The V and J genes are TRBV6-5 and TRBJ1-3; 7 positions match TRBD1. Germline CDR1 is MNHEY and CDR2 is SVGAGI. The CDR3 length is 15 residues. J gave up 2 bases and V 5 bases, and 6 bases lay outside the gene matches. The CDR3 region is CASSLTGTAGNTIYF. The CDR3 nucleotides are TGTGCCAGCAGTCTGACAGGGACGGCTGGAAACACCATATATTTT.

Points on this clone: Other DNA sequences of this sample code for an identical CDR3. This chain links TRBV6-5 with TRBJ1-6; the D is unclear. The germline V gene has CDR1 MNHEY and CDR2 SVGAGI. This CDR3 comprises 14 residues. V dropped 4 bases and J dropped 5 bases, with 9 bases sitting between them. CDR3: CASSSRADNSPLHF. In nucleotides, the CDR3 is TGTGCCAGCAGTTCGAGGGCAGATAATTCACCCCTCCACTTT.

This chain links TRBV9 with TRBJ1-1, with a possible D match to TRBD1 (5 bases). CDR1 and CDR2 from the germline V gene are SGDLS and YYNGEE. V was trimmed by 4 bases and J by 3 bases, leaving 19 bases between them. The CDR3 contains 16 residues. The chain's CDR3 is CASSPHGGALDTEAFF. Written as DNA, the CDR3 is TGTGCCAGCAGCCCGCACGGAGGGGCCTTGGACACTGAAGCTTTCTTT.

The J gene is TRBJ2-1, the V gene TRBV4-1; 7 positions match TRBD1. Germline assignment: CDR1 MGHRA and CDR2 YSYEKL. The trim removed 4 bases at V and 0 bases at J, leaving 6 bases unmatched. The CDR3 runs 16 residues. The CDR3 DNA is TGCGCCAGCAGCCGACAGGGATCTCACTCCTACAATGAGCAGTTCTTC. Translation gives CASSRQGSHSYNEQFF.

The chain is built from TRBV13 and TRBJ2-7, with D maybe TRBD1 (6 bases). This CDR3 is 17 amino acids long. Germline CDR1 is PRHDT and CDR2 is FYEKMQ (reference sequence). Trimming pared 5 bases from V and 5 bases from J, leaving 25 bases between. CDR3 loop: CASSSYRVGETFNEQYF. CDR3 sequence (DNA): TGTGCCAGCAGCAGCTACAGGGTAGGGGAAACTTTCAACGAGCAGTACTTC.

V is TRBV4-3 and J is TRBJ1-5; no clear D gene. Germline assignment: CDR1 LGHNA and CDR2 YSLEER. The CDR3 length is 15 residues. Trimming took off 0 bases at V and 4 bases at J, with 10 bases between the two ends. The CDR3 bases are TGCGCCAGCAGCCAAGATTGGAGCGTAAATCAGCCCCAGCATTTT. Protein: CASSQDWSVNQPQHF.

This clone was seen only a few times. The chain is built from TRBV6-1 and TRBJ2-1, with 10 bases matching TRBD1. Losses at the gene ends were 6 bases for V and 4 bases for J; bases not matched to a gene: 6. This CDR3 is built from 15 residues. Germline loops: CDR1 MNHNS, CDR2 SASEGT. Here the CDR3 reads CASRDGTGVYNEQFF. CDR3 coding DNA: TGTGCCAGCAGGGATGGGACAGGGGTTTACAATGAGCAGTTCTTC.

V is TRBV29-1 and J is TRBJ2-7; 7 bases agree with TRBD2. The CDR3 runs to 12 residues. With V trimmed by 5 bases and J by 5 bases, 6 bases remained unmatched. Germline V CDR1 and CDR2: SQVTM, ANQGSEA. CDR3 region: CSVPGGTNEQYF. For the CDR3, the DNA is TGCAGCGTTCCTGGGGGGACTAACGAGCAGTACTTC.

As regards this clone: At one end, the junction sequence differs from germline, possibly due to a read error. The V and J genes are TRBV7-7 and TRBJ2-1; TRBD1 matches at 9 bases. CDR3 length: 16 residues. Germline V gene lookup returns CDR1 SSHAT and CDR2 FNYEAQ (reference sequence). The CDR3 loop reads CASSLGTGSSYNEQFF. In nucleotides, the CDR3 is TGTGCTAGCAGCTTAGGGACAGGGAGCTCCTACAATGAGCAGTTCTTC. Together with reference TRBV7-7 and TRBJ2-1, the CDR3 gives the full variable domain: GAGVSQSPRYKVTKRGQDVTLRCDPISSHATLYWYQQALGQGPEFLTYFNYEAQPDKSGLPSDRFSAERPEGSISTLTIQRTEQRDSAMYRCASSLGTGSSYNEQFFGPGTRLTVL.